This paragraph covers one TCR beta chain sequence. Its antigen is not known. Isolated RNA was reverse transcribed in full, so expressed TCRB transcripts were sequenced. This table comes from immunoSEQ multiplex PCR, and its TCRdb copy is limited to in-frame clones, with some not included. The data contain a few hundred thousand clones, 13% of them singletons. The CDR3 sequence is 16 residues long. The sample originates from a study of beta chain features in type 1 diabetes. Study-level findings and limits: Moderate but significant shortening of TCRB CDR3s was recorded in all four CD4+ subsets from Type 1 diabetes patients.

The V call is TRBV1, the J call TRBJ2-1; TRBD2 was called by the table and not checked on the DNA. TRBV1 is a known pseudogene. The sequencing sample was made of naive CD4+ T cells from blood. The source is a woman younger than 30 with type 1 diabetes. Here the CDR3 DNA reads TGCACCAGCAGCCAAGTGAGCGGGAGGACATACAATGAGCAGTTCTTC. Translated: CTSSQVSGRTYNEQFF.